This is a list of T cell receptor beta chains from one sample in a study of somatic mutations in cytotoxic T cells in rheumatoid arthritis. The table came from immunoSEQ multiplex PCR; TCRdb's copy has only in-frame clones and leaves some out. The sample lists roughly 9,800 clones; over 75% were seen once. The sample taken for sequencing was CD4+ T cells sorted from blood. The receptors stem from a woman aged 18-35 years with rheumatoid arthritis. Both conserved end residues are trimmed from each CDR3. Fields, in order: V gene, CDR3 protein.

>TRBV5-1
ASSSVSSYEQY
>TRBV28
ASIEEGGAVPEAF
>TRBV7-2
ASSLASGSSYNEQF
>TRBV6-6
ASRDGASYNEQF
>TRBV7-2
ASSRPGQGQREQY
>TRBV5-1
ASSLLPGQGSSYNEQF
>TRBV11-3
ASSPTGGETQY
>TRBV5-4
ASSLAPGGTGELF
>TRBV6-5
ASSPLWGDNSPLH
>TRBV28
ASSLSGRVTEAF
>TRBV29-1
SVRESYEQY
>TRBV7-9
ASTSWESSPLH
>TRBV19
ASSSRLGTGGNQPQH
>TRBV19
ASSIRGGQVGPGELF
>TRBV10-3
AIHGAPLGEQF
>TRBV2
ATKPGQGIGEQF